A single sample is the source of the 20 T cell receptor beta chains below, sequenced in a study of control samples from healthy donors and cancer patients. Measured with immunoSEQ multiplex PCR; TCRdb has only the in-frame clones, and not every one. This table has around 140,000 clones, about nine tenths appearing once. The sample consisted of PBMCs. Receptor source: a man aged 50 or older with head and neck cancer.

This chain uses TRBV7-2 with TRBJ2-7; TRBD2 might be the D (5 bases). From germline, CDR1 is SGHTA and CDR2 FQGNSA. The CDR3 sequence is 14 residues long. V dropped 1 base and J dropped 3 bases, with 10 bases sitting between them. This CDR3 is CASSLGGGGYEQYF. For the CDR3, the DNA is TGTGCCAGCAGCTTAGGGGGTGGAGGCTACGAGCAGTACTTC.

V and J are TRBV29-1 and TRBJ1-5, with D maybe TRBD1 (6 bases). Germline assignment: CDR1 SQVTM and CDR2 ANQGSEA. The CDR3 is 13 amino acids. Trimming cost V 5 bases and J 2 bases, with 10 bases left between them. CDR3 in amino acids: CSVYEGGNQPQHF. The DNA of the CDR3 is TGCAGCGTTTATGAGGGGGGCAATCAGCCCCAGCATTTT.

The gene calls are TRBV28 and TRBJ1-2; 8 bases fit TRBD1. This CDR3 comprises 16 residues. Per the germline V gene, CDR1 is MDHEN and CDR2 is SYDVKM. Trimming took 9 bases from V and 1 from J; bases not matched to a gene: 13. CDR3 in amino acids: CASWVTFTGGNYGYTF. CDR3 nucleotides: TGTGCCAGTTGGGTGACTTTCACAGGGGGTAACTATGGCTACACCTTC.

The chain uses TRBV30 and TRBJ2-7, with no clear D. V dropped 2 bases and J dropped 5 bases, with 10 bases sitting between them. The CDR3 covers 12 residues. Germline V gives CDR1 GTSNPN, CDR2 SVGIG (reference sequence). The CDR3 here is CAWSQDRNEQYF. In DNA form, the CDR3 reads TGTGCCTGGAGTCAGGACCGAAACGAGCAGTACTTC.

The genes are TRBV18 and TRBJ2-7; 10 nucleotides match TRBD1. J was trimmed by 1 base and V by 2 bases; bases with no gene match: 2. The CDR3 totals 15 residues. Germline values: CDR1 KGHSH, CDR2 LQKENI. The CDR3 region has the DNA TGTGCCAGCTCACCAGACAGGGGGCTTTCCTACGAGCAGTACTTC. Its protein is CASSPDRGLSYEQYF.

The rearrangement joins TRBV5-1 to TRBJ2-5, with 7 positions matching TRBD2. CDR3 length: 15 amino acids. The trim removed 0 bases at V and 4 bases at J, leaving 6 bases unmatched. The germline V gene encodes CDR1 SGHRS and CDR2 YFSETQ. CDR3 sequence reads: CASSLALTSLETQYF. In nucleotides, the CDR3 is TGCGCCAGCAGCTTGGCCCTGACTAGCCTAGAGACCCAGTACTTC.

This rearrangement joins TRBV5-1 to TRBJ2-5; D might be TRBD2 (5 bases). V lost 5 bases to trimming and J lost 2 bases, with 16 bases between them. CDR1 is SGHRS and CDR2 is YFSETQ in the germline V gene. CDR3 length equals 15 residues. CDR3 loop: CASRPHGERQETQYF. The CDR3 coding sequence is TGCGCCAGCAGACCACACGGGGAGCGTCAAGAGACCCAGTACTTC.

The chain uses TRBV11-2 and TRBJ2-1; no definite D call. Deletions cut 5 bases from V and 9 bases from J, with 14 bases between. Germline CDR1 and CDR2: SGHAT and FQNNGV. There are 13 residues in the CDR3. This CDR3 is CASSPESFGEQFF. For the CDR3, the DNA is TGTGCCAGCAGCCCCGAATCGTTCGGTGAGCAGTTCTTC.

This clone has more than one count but fewer than ten. The chain is built from TRBV10-3 and TRBJ2-3; no clear D. The V and J ends lost 3 bases and 9 bases respectively, with 10 bases between them. CDR1 is ENHRY and CDR2 is SYGVKD in the germline V gene. The CDR3 contains 12 residues. CDR3 nucleotides: TGTGCCATCAGTGAATCTAACCCAACGCAGTATTTT. Its translation: CAISESNPTQYF.

This clone was observed a few times. The V call is TRBV2, the J call TRBJ2-5; TRBD2 agrees at 14 bases. The germline V gene has CDR1 SNHLY and CDR2 FYNNEI. J was trimmed by 5 bases and V by 4 bases; bases with no gene match: 3. The CDR3 loop spans 15 amino acids. CDR3 protein: CASSARLAGGETQYF. CDR3 nucleotide sequence: TGTGCCAGCAGTGCCCGACTAGCGGGGGGGGAGACCCAGTACTTC.

This sequence joins TRBV24-1 and TRBJ1-5, with D possibly being TRBD1 (6 bases). V was shortened by 4 bases and J by 4 bases, with 13 bases between the two germline ends. Per the germline V gene, CDR1 is KGHDR and CDR2 is SFDVKD. This CDR3 contains 15 residues. Here the CDR3 DNA reads TGTGCCACCAGTGACGTGGGGGCAGGGAATCAGCCCCAGCATTTT. Residues: CATSDVGAGNQPQHF.

This clone occurred once. The chain uses TRBV2 and TRBJ1-2; the D gene is possibly TRBD1 (5 bases). The germline V gene has CDR1 SNHLY and CDR2 FYNNEI. CDR3 length equals 12 residues. The V gene lost 4 bases and the J gene lost 4 bases, with 7 bases spanning the gap. CDR3 amino acids: CASSVQAYGYTF. The CDR3 DNA sequence: TGTGCCAGCAGTGTACAGGCCTATGGCTACACCTTC.

The chain couples TRBV6-1 to TRBJ2-7, with a possible D match to TRBD1 (6 bases). The length of the CDR3 is 14 residues. V lost 2 bases and J 1 base, leaving 9 bases between the germline ends. Germline lookup yields CDR1 MNHNS and CDR2 SASEGT. CDR3 sequence reads: CASSELTGSYEQYF. In DNA form, the CDR3 reads TGTGCCAGCAGTGAATTGACAGGATCCTACGAGCAGTACTTC.

J is TRBJ1-1 and V is TRBV15; possible D gene TRBD1, 5 bases. Germline V gene data show CDR1 as LNHNV and CDR2 as YYDKDF (reference sequence). The CDR3 is made up of 15 amino acids. V was clipped by 3 bases and J by 5 bases, with 16 bases between them. The CDR3 bases are TGTGCCACCAGCAGTAGAGGCTCCGGGGGGACTGAAGCTTTCTTT. This translates into CATSSRGSGGTEAFF.

This clone was seen only a few times. The J gene is TRBJ1-5, the V gene TRBV6-6; D gene uncertain. Trimming shortened V by 5 bases and J by 0 bases, and 17 bases separated the two germline ends. CDR1 and CDR2 (germline): MNHNY, SVGAGI (reference sequence). The CDR3 has 17 amino acids. The CDR3 bases are TGTGCCAGCAGTCTGGGAGCCCGATTCAATAGCAATCAGCCCCAGCATTTT. Protein sequence: CASSLGARFNSNQPQHF.

The V gene is TRBV28, the J gene TRBJ2-3; TRBD2 aligns across 13 bases. This CDR3 has 17 residues. The V and J ends lost 2 bases and 3 bases, in that order; junction bases with no gene match: 5. Germline V gene data show CDR1 as MDHEN and CDR2 as SYDVKM. For the CDR3, the DNA is TGTGCCAGCAGTTTAATGAGGACTAGCGGGAGTACAGATACGCAGTATTTT. This gives the protein CASSLMRTSGSTDTQYF.

The chain has TRBV6-5 and TRBJ1-6, with TRBD1 matching 8 bases. CDR3 length: 14 amino acids. CDR1 and CDR2 from the germline V gene are MNHEY and SVGAGI. V shed 6 bases and J 7 bases; nucleotides not matched to a gene: 5. CDR3: CASRRQGRNSPLHF. The CDR3 region has the DNA TGTGCCAGCAGAAGACAGGGGAGAAATTCACCCCTCCACTTT.

V gene TRBV7-9 combines with J gene TRBJ1-4; D is unresolved. CDR1 is SEHNR and CDR2 is FQNEAQ in the germline V gene (reference sequence). Trimming took off 1 base at V and 0 bases at J, with 12 bases between the two ends. The CDR3 contains 17 residues. This chain's CDR3 is CASSLDGFRATNEKLFF. The DNA of the CDR3 is TGTGCCAGCAGCTTAGACGGGTTCCGCGCAACTAATGAAAAACTGTTTTTT.

The chain combines TRBV27 with TRBJ2-4; D may be TRBD1 or TRBD2 (5 bases each). CDR3 length: 13 residues. With 2 bases removed from V and 7 bases from J, the gap between germline ends came to 9 bases. Germline CDR1 and CDR2: MNHEY and SMNVEV (reference sequence). In DNA form, the CDR3 reads TGTGCCAGCAGTTTAATGGGGACGAACATTCAGTACTTC. Translating it yields CASSLMGTNIQYF.

This clone occurred a few times. The V call is TRBV28, the J call TRBJ1-1; D remains unclear. V was shortened by 6 bases and J by 7 bases, with 15 bases between the two germline ends. Germline CDR1 MDHEN, CDR2 SYDVKM. This CDR3 spans 13 amino acids. The CDR3 region has the DNA TGTGCCAGCAGCCCGTCGTGGGCGTATGAAGCTTTCTTT. Its translation is CASSPSWAYEAFF.